A single sample is the source of the 3 T cell receptor beta chains below, sequenced in a study of shared clonotypes between healthy human individuals. Method: immunoSEQ multiplex PCR; TCRdb's copy keeps in-frame clones and lacks some. Of 600,000 to 800,000 clones in the sample, over 60% were seen once. Sequenced input: memory CD4+ T cells sorted from blood. Subset reported: CD45RA-negative fraction. The receptors come from a young woman in good health.

The genes are TRBV5-1 and TRBJ2-1, with a tentative D call TRBD2 (6 bases). From germline, CDR1 is SGHRS and CDR2 YFSETQ. CDR3 length equals 15 residues. V lost 0 bases to trimming and J lost 6 bases, with 13 bases between them. CDR3 loop: CASSLVLARINEQFF. The CDR3 bases are TGCGCCAGCAGCTTGGTCCTAGCGAGAATCAATGAGCAGTTCTTC.

The chain carries TRBV19 and TRBJ2-1; 11 bases align to TRBD2. The V and J ends lost 6 bases and 8 bases, in that order; junction bases with no gene match: 9. Per the germline V gene, CDR1 is LNHDA and CDR2 is SQIVND (reference sequence). This CDR3 comprises 15 residues. CDR3 region: CASSPTSGRKDEQFF. The CDR3 coding sequence is TGTGCCAGTAGCCCCACTAGCGGGAGAAAGGATGAGCAGTTCTTC.

The chain combines TRBV5-4 with TRBJ1-2; D is perhaps TRBD1 (5 bases). V lost 2 bases and J lost 6, with 14 bases in between. The CDR3 has 14 residues. Germline assignment: CDR1 SGHNT and CDR2 YYREEE (reference sequence). CDR3 sequence reads: CASSFRRGGNGYTF. CDR3 nucleotides: TGTGCCAGCAGCTTCCGACGGGGGGGTAATGGCTACACCTTC.